This T cell receptor beta chain was recorded in a study of control samples from healthy donors and cancer patients. The CDR3 runs 15 residues. V was clipped by 0 bases and J by 4 bases, with 12 bases between them. The V gene's germline CDR1 is LGHDT and CDR2 YNNKEL (reference sequence). Method: immunoSEQ multiplex PCR; TCRdb's copy keeps in-frame clones and lacks some. The sample has 130,000 or so clones, roughly 90% seen once. This sequence originates from a man aged 40-49 years in good health. V gene TRBV3-1 (or the pseudogene TRBV3-2) combines with J gene TRBJ1-1; D call uncertain. Sequenced input: blood. The CDR3 sequence is CASSQELGRVTEAFF. Here the CDR3 DNA reads TGTGCCAGCAGCCAAGAGCTGGGCCGCGTCACTGAAGCTTTCTTT.